Listed below are T cell receptor beta chains from one sample, sequenced in a study of human T cells and chemical hapten exposure. TCRdb re-called the RACE reads with MiXCR, one entry per CDR3 protein. The sample gives approximately 52,000 distinct CDR3 sequences, approximately 10% of which show up once; under 2% is in the top ten. The sequences come from whole blood, collected in connection with sensitization to the hapten diphenylcyclopropenone (DPC). All receptors come from a woman aged 40 to 50 with alopecia areata. Some clones in this sample may be carry-over from other donors' samples. The CDR3 runs from the conserved cysteine through the conserved F or W. D genes are given only for firm matches. Where a row states a size, it is once, few, many or the class of an expanded clone; other rows omit it.

V gene	clone size	D gene	J gene	CDR3 protein
TRBV2	many	NA	TRBJ1-1	CASNNPGNTEAFF
TRBV20-1	many	NA	TRBJ1-1	CSASISGAREAFF
TRBV11-2	few	TRBD2	TRBJ2-1	CASSLAAGAYNEQFF
TRBV7-9	NA	NA	TRBJ2-3	CASSLASASTDTQYF
TRBV11-2	medium-sized	NA	TRBJ2-2	CASSLTGNTGELFF
TRBV20-1	many	NA	TRBJ1-3	CSARDVGGGSGNTIYF
TRBV20-1	few	TRBD1	TRBJ2-1	CSAMTGAISYNEQFF
TRBV12-5	many	NA	TRBJ2-5	CASGLGHQETQYF
TRBV7-2	many	TRBD2	TRBJ2-7	CASSSGLAGRITF
TRBV3-1	many	NA	TRBJ2-7	CASSPDTTEQYF
TRBV7-2	NA	NA	TRBJ2-7	CASSLAGSGPAYEQYF
TRBV11-2	many	TRBD1	TRBJ1-4	CASSLLQGGEKLFF
TRBV29-1	NA	NA	TRBJ1-1	CSVESNLNTEAFF
TRBV4-3	few	NA	TRBJ2-2	CASSQDPSLSGTGELFF
TRBV19	few	NA	TRBJ1-6	CASSTPPSPLHF
TRBV25-1	many	TRBD1	TRBJ1-6	CASIQGANSPLHF
TRBV3-1	NA	NA	TRBJ2-4	CASSPIVPGVSRPLAKNIQYF
TRBV18	many	NA	TRBJ1-1	CASSPQGGANTEAFF
TRBV7-3	few	TRBD2	TRBJ2-1	CASSPLAGVDNEQFF
TRBV14	NA	TRBD1	TRBJ1-4	CASSPQTGGEKLFF
TRBV6-1	many	TRBD1	TRBJ1-1	CASSLGTGADTEAFF
TRBV7-8	few	NA	TRBJ1-2	CASSSRRDYGYTF
TRBV4-1	few	TRBD2	TRBJ2-1	CASSQASGSYNEQFF